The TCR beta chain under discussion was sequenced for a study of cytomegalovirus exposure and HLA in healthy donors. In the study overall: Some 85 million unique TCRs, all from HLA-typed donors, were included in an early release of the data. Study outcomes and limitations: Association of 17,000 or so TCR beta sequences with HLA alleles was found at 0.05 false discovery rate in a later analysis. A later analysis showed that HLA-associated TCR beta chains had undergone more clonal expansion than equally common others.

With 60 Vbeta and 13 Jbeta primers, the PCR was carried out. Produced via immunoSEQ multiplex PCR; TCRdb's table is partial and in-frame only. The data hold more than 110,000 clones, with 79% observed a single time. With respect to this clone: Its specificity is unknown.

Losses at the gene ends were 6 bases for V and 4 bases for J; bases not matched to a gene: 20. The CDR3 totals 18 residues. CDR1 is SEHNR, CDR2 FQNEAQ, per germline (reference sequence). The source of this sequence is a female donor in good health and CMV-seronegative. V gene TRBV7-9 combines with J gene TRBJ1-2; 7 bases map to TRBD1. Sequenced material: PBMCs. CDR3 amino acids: CASSPRIGFGTEPYGYTF. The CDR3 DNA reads TGTGCCAGCAGTCCAAGGATAGGGTTCGGGACAGAACCCTATGGCTACACCTTC.